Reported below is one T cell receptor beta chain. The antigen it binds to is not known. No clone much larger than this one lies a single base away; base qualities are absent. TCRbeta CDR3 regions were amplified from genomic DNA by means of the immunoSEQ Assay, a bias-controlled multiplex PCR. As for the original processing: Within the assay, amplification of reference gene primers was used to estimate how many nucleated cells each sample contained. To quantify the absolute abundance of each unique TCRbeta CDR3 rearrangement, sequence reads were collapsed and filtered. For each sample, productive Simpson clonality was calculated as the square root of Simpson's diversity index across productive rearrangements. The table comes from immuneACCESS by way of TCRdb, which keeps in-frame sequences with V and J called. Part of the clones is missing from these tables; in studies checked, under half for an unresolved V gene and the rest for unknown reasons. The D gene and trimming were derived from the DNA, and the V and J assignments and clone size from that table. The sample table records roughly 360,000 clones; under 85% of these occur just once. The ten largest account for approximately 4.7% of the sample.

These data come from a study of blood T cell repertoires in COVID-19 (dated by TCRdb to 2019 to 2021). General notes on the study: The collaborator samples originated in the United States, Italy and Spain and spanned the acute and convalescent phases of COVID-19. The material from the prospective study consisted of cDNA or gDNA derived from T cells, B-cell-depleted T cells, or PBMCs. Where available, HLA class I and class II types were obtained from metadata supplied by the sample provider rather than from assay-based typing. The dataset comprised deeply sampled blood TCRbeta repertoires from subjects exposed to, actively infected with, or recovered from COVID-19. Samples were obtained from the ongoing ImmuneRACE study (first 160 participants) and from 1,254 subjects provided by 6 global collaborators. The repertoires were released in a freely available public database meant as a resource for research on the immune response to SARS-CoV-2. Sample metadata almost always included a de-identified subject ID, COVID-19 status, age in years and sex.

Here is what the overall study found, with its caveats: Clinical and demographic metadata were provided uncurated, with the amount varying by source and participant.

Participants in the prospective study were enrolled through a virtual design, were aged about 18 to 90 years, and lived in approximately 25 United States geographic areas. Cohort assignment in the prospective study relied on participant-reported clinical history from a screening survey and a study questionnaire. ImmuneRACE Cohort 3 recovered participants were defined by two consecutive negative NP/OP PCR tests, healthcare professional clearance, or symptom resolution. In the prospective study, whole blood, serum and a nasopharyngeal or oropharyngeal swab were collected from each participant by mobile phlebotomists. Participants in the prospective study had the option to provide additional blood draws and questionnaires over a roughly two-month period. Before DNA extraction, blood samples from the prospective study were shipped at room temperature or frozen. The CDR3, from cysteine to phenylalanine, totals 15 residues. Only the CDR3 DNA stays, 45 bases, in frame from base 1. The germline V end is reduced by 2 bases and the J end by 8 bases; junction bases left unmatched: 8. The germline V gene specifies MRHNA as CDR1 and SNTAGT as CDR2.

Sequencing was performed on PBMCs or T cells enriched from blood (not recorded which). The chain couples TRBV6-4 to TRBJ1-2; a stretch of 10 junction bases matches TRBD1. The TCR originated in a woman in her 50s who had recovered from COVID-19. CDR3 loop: CASSDAGTGVEGYTF. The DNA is TGTGCCAGCAGTGACGCCGGGACAGGGGTGGAAGGCTACACCTTC.